The present T cell receptor (beta chain) was sequenced within a study of cytomegalovirus exposure and HLA in healthy donors. On the study more broadly: Among the roughly 370 genotyped donors, just over 80% were placed in the Caucasian-associated ancestry cluster. Study observations and caveats: The study dropped some indistinguishable V segments, TRBV6-2 and TRBV6-3 among them. The study designated 150 to 200 TCR beta chains cytomegalovirus-associated.

This PCR relied on a set of 60 Vbeta primers and 13 Jbeta primers. TCRdb's copy holds only in-frame clones and misses some; the assay was immunoSEQ multiplex PCR. The sample lists some 110,000 clones; about 80% were seen once. With regard to this clone: The antigen remains unidentified. At the DNA level, this CDR3 is encoded by other sequences in the same sample as well.

The CDR3 is 13 residues long. Germline lookup yields CDR1 GTSNPN and CDR2 SVGIG (reference sequence). The V gene lost 0 bases and the J gene lost 7 bases, with 10 bases spanning the gap. Sequencing used PBMCs. This clonotype was obtained from a man between 50 and 59 years old in good health and CMV-seropositive. The V call is TRBV30, the J call TRBJ1-5; tentatively, D is TRBD1 (6 bases). DNA for the CDR3: TGTGCCTGGAGTGTACAGGGAAGACAGCCCCAGCATTTT. It translates to CAWSVQGRQPQHF.